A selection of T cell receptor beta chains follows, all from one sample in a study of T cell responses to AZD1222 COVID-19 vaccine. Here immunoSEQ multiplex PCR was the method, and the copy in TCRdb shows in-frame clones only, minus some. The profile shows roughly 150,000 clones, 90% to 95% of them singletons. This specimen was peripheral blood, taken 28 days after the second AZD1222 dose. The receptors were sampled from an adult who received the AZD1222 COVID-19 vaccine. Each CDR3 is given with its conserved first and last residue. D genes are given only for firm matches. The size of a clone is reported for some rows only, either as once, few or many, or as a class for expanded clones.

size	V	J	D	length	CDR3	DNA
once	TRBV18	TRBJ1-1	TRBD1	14	CASSGQGAGSEAFF	TGTGCCAGCTCGGGGCAGGGGGCCGGTAGTGAAGCTTTCTTT
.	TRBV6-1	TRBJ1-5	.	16	CASSESTGARNQPQHF	TGTGCCAGCAGTGAATCCACGGGGGCCCGCAATCAGCCCCAGCATTTT
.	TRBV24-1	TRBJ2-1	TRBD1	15	CATSGGQGVYNEQFF	TGTGCCACCAGTGGGGGACAGGGGGTCTACAATGAGCAGTTCTTC
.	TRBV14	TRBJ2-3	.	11	CASSQVDTQYF	TGTGCCAGCAGCCAAGTAGATACGCAGTATTTT
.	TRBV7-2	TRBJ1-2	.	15	CASSLTGQTPYGYTF	TGTGCCAGCAGCTTAACAGGGCAGACCCCCTATGGCTACACCTTC
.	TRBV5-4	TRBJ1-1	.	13	CASSSGMNTEAFF	TGTGCCAGCAGCTCGGGGATGAACACTGAAGCTTTCTTT
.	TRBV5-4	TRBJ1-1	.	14	CASNSGDVDTEAFF	TGTGCCAGCAACTCAGGGGACGTGGACACTGAAGCTTTCTTT
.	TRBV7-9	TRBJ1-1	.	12	CASSLPDSEAFF	TGTGCCAGCAGCTTACCTGACAGCGAAGCTTTCTTT
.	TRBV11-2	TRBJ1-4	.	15	CASSPTEAVAEKLFF	TGTGCCAGCAGCCCGACAGAGGCCGTGGCAGAAAAACTGTTTTTT
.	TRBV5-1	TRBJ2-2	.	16	CASSSLGLRNTGELFF	TGCGCCAGCAGCTCTTTGGGACTGCGAAACACCGGGGAGCTGTTTTTT
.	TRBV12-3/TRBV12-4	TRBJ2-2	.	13	CASSLQLTGELFF	TGTGCCAGCAGTTTACAATTAACCGGGGAGCTGTTTTTT
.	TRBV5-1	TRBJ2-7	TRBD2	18	CASSLIPPTSGYSYEQYF	TGCGCCAGCAGCTTGATACCCCCAACTAGCGGTTACTCCTACGAGCAGTACTTC
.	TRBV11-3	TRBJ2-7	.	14	CASSFGGGGYEQYF	TGTGCCAGCAGTTTTGGGGGCGGCGGCTACGAGCAGTACTTC
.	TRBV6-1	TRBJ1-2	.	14	CASSEAGQPYGYTF	TGTGCCAGCAGTGAAGCCGGGCAGCCGTATGGCTACACCTTC
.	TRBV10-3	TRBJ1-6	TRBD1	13	CAISGQGNSPLHF	TGTGCCATCTCAGGACAGGGTAATTCACCCCTCCACTTT
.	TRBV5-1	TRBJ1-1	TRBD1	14	CASSLGDRGREAFF	TGCGCCAGCAGCTTGGGCGACAGGGGGCGGGAAGCTTTCTTT
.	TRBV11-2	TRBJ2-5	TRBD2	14	CASSFSGQRETQYF	TGTGCCAGCAGCTTTAGCGGGCAGCGAGAGACCCAGTACTTC
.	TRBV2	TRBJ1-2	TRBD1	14	CASSGETGPYGYTF	TGTGCCAGCAGTGGGGAGACAGGGCCCTATGGCTACACCTTC
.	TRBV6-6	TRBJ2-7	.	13	CASARDTSYEQYF	TGTGCCAGCGCTAGGGACACCTCCTACGAGCAGTACTTC
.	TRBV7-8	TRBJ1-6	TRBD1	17	CASSLASGTGNNSPLHF	TGTGCCAGCAGCTTAGCTTCCGGGACAGGGAATAATTCACCCCTCCACTTT
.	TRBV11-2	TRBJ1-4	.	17	CASSHGRGRGRDEKLFF	TGTGCCAGCAGCCACGGACGGGGCCGGGGGAGGGATGAAAAACTGTTTTTT
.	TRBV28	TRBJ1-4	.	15	CASSLKSGAGEKLFF	TGTGCCAGCAGTTTAAAATCTGGGGCAGGTGAAAAACTGTTTTTT